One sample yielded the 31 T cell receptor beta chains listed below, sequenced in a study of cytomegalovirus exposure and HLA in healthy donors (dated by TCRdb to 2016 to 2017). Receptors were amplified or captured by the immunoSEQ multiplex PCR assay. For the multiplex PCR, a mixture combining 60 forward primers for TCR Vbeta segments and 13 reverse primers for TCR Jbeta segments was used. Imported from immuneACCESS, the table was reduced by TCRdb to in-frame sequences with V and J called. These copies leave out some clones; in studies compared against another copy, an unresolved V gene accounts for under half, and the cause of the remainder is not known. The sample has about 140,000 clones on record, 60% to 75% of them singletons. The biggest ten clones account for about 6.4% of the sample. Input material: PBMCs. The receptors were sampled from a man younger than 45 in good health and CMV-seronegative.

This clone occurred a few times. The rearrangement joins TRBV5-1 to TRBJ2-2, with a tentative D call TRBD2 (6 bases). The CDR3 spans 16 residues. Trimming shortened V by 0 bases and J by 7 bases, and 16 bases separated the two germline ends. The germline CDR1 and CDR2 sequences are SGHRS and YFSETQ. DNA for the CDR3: TGCGCCAGCAGCTTGGGCCCTGAGTCGGGAGTCGGGGAGCTGTTTTTT. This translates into CASSLGPESGVGELFF.

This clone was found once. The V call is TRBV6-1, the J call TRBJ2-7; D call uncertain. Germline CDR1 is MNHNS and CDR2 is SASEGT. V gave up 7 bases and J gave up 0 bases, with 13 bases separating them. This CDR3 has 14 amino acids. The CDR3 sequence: CASTVILSSYEQYF. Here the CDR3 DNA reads TGTGCCAGCACCGTGATTTTGAGCTCCTACGAGCAGTACTTC.

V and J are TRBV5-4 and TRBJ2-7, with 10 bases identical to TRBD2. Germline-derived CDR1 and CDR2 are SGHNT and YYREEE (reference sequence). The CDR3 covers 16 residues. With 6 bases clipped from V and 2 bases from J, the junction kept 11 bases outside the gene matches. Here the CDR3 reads CASTPSGLAEPYEQYF. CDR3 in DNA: TGTGCCAGCACCCCCTCAGGACTAGCGGAGCCCTACGAGCAGTACTTC.

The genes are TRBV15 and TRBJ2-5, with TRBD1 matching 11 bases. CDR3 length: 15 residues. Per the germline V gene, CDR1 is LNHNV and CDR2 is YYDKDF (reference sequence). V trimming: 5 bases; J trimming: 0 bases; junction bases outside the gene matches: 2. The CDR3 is CATSGTGGYQETQYF. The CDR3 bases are TGTGCCACCAGCGGGACAGGGGGGTACCAAGAGACCCAGTACTTC.

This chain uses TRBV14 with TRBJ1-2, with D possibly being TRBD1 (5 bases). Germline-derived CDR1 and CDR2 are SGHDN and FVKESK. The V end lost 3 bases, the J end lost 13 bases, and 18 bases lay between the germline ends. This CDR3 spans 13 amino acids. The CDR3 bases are TGTGCCAGCAGCCATGATGATTTTTCACAGGCCACCTTC. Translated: CASSHDDFSQATF.

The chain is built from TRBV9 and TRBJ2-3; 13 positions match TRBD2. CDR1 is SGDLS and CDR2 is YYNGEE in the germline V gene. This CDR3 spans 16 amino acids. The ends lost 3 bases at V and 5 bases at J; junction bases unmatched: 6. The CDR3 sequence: CASSAGLAGAIDTQYF. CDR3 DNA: TGTGCCAGCAGCGCCGGACTAGCGGGGGCAATAGATACGCAGTATTTT.

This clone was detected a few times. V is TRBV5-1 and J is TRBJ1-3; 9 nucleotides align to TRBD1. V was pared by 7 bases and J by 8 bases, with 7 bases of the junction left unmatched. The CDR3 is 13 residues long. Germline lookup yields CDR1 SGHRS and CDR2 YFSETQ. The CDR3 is CASGRQGEDTIYF. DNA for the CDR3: TGCGCCAGCGGTCGACAGGGGGAGGACACCATATATTTT.

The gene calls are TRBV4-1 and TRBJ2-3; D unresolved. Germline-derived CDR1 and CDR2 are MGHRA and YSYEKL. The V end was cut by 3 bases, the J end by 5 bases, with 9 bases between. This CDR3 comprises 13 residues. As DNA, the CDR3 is TGCGCCAGCAGCCAGTTGGCTGGAGATACGCAGTATTTT. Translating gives CASSQLAGDTQYF.

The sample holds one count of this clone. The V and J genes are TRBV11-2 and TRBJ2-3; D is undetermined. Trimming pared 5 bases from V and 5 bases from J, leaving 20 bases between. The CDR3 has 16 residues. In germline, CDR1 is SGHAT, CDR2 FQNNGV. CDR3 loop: CASSPRLSKLIDTQYF. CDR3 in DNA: TGTGCCAGCAGCCCACGACTCTCTAAACTCATAGATACGCAGTATTTT.

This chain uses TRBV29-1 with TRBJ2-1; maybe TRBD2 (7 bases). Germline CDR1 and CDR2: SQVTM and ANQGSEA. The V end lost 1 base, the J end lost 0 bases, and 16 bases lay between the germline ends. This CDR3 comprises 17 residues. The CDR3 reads CSVEGGEAGASYNEQFF. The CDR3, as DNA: TGCAGCGTTGAAGGGGGGGAGGCGGGGGCCTCCTACAATGAGCAGTTCTTC.

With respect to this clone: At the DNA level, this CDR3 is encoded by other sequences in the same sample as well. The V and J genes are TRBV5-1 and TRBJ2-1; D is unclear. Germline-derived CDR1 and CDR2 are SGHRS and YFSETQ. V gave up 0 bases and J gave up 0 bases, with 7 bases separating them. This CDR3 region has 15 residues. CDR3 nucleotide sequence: TGCGCCAGCAGCTTGGATGCAGGCTCCTACAATGAGCAGTTCTTC. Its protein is CASSLDAGSYNEQFF.

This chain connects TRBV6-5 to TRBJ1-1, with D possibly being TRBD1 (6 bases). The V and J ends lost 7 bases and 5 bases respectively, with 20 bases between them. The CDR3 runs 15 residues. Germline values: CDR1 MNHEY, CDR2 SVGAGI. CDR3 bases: TGTGCCAGCACCCCAGCCGTTGGGGGCGGGACTGAAGCTTTCTTT. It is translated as CASTPAVGGGTEAFF.

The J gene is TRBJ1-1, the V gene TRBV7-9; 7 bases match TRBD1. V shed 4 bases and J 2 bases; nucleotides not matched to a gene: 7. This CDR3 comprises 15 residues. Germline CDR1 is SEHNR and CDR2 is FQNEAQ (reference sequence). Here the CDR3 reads CASSSDRQGNTEAFF. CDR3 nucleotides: TGTGCCAGCAGCTCGGATCGACAGGGAAACACTGAAGCTTTCTTT.

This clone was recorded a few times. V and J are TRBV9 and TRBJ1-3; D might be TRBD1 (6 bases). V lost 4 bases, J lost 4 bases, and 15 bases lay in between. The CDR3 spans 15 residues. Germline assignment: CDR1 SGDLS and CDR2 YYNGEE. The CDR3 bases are TGTGCCAGCAGCCCTACAGGGATATCAGGAAACACCATATATTTT. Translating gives CASSPTGISGNTIYF. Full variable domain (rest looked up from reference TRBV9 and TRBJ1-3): DSGVTQTPKHLITATGQRVTLRCSPRSGDLSVYWYQQSLDQGLQFLIQYYNGEERAKGNILERFSAQQFPDLHSELNLSSLELGDSALYFCASSPTGISGNTIYFGEGSWLTVV.

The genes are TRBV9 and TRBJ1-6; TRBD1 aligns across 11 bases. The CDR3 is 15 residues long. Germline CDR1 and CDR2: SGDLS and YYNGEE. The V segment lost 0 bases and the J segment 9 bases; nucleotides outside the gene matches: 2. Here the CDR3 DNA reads TGTGCCAGCAGCGTAGAGGGACAGGGGGGTTCACCCCTCCACTTT. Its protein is CASSVEGQGGSPLHF.

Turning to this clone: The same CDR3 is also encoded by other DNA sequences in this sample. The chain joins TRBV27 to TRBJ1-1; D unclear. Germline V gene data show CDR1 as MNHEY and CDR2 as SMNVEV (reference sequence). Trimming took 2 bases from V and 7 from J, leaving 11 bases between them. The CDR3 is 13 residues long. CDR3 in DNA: TGTGCCAGCAGTTTAACCAGAGGAGTTGAAGCTTTCTTT. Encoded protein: CASSLTRGVEAFF.

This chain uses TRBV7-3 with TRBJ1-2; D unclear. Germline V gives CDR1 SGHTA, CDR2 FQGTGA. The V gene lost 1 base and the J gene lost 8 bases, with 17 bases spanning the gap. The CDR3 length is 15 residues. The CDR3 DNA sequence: TGTGCCAGCAGCTTAAGTGGCGGGGAGGACTTGGGCTACACCTTC. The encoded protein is CASSLSGGEDLGYTF.

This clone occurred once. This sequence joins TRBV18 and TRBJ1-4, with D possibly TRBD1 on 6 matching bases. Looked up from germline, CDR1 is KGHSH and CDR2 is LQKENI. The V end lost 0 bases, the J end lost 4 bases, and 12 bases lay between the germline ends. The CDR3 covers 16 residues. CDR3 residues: CASSPPGQSRNEKLFF. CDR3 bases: TGTGCCAGCTCACCACCAGGACAGAGCCGTAATGAAAAACTGTTTTTT.

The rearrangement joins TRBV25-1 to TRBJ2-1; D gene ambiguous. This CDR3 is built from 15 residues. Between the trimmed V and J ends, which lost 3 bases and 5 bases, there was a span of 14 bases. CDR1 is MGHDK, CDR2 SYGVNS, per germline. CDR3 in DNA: TGTGCCAGCAGTGATCAGTTCGGGTCGCACAATGAGCAGTTCTTC. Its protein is CASSDQFGSHNEQFF.

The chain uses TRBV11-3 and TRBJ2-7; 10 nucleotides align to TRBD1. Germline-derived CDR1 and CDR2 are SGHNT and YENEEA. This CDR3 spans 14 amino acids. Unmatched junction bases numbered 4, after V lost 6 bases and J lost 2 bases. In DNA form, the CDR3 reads TGTGCCAGCAGTACGGGACAGGGGACCTACGAGCAGTACTTC. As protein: CASSTGQGTYEQYF. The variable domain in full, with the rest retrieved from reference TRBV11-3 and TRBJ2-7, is EAGVVQSPRYKIIEKKQPVAFWCNPISGHNTLYWYLQNLGQGPELLIRYENEEAVDDSQLPKDRFSAERLKGVDSTLKIQPAELGDSAVYLCASSTGQGTYEQYFGPGTRLTVT.

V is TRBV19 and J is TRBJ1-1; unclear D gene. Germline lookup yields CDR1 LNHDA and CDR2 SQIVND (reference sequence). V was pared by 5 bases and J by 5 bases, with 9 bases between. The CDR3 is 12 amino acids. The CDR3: CASSLGRTEAFF. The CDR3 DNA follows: TGTGCCAGTAGTCTTGGGAGGACTGAAGCTTTCTTT.

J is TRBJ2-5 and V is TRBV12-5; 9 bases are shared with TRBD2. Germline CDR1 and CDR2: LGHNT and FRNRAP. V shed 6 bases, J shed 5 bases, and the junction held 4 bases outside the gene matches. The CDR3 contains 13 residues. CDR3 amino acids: CASGASGVETQYF. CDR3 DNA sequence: TGTGCTAGTGGCGCTAGCGGGGTTGAGACCCAGTACTTC.

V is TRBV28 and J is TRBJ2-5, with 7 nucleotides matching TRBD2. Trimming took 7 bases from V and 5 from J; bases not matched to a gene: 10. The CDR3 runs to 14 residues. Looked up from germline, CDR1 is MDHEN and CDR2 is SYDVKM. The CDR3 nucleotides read TGTGCCAGCAATGGACTAGATCGTCGCGAGACCCAGTACTTC. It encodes CASNGLDRRETQYF.

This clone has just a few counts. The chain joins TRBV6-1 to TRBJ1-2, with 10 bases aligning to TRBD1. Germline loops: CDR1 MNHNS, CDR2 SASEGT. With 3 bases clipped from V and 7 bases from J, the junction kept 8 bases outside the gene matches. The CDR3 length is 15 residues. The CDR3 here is CASSDSETGGSGYTF. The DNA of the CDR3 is TGTGCCAGCAGTGATTCCGAGACAGGGGGCTCTGGCTACACCTTC.

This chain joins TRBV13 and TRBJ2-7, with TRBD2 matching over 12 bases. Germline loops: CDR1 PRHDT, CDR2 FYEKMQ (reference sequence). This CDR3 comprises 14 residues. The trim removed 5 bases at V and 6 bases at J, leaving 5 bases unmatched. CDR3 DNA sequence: TGTGCCAGCAGCAGACTAGCGGGGGAATTCGAGCAGTACTTC. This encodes CASSRLAGEFEQYF. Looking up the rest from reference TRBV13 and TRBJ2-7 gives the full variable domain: AAGVIQSPRHLIKEKRETATLKCYPIPRHDTVYWYQQGPGQDPQFLISFYEKMQSDKGSIPDRFSAQQFSDYHSELNMSSLELGDSALYFCASSRLAGEFEQYFGPGTRLTVT.

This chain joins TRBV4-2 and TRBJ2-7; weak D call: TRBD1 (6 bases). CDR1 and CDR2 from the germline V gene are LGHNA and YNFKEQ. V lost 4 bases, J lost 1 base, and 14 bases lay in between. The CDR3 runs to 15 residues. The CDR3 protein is CASSPTIGQSYEQYF. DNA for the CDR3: TGTGCCAGCAGCCCCACGATAGGACAGTCCTACGAGCAGTACTTC.

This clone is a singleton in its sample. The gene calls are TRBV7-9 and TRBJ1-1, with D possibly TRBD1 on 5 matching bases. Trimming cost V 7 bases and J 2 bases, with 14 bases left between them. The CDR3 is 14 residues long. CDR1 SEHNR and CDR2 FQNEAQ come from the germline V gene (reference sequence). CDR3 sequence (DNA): TGTGCCAGCATCCCCCAAGGGGTAAACACTGAAGCTTTCTTT. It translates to CASIPQGVNTEAFF.

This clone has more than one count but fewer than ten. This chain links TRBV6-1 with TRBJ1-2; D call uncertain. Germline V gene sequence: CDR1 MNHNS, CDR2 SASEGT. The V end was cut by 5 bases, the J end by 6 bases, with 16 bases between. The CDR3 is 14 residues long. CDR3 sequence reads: CASSPWGERDGYTF. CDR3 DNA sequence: TGTGCCAGCAGTCCCTGGGGTGAGAGGGATGGCTACACCTTC.

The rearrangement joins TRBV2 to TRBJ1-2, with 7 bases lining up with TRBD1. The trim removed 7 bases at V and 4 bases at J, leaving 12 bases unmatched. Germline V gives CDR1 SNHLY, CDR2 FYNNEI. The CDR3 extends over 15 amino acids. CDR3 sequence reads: CASTPTGFASYGYTF. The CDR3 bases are TGTGCCAGCACCCCGACAGGGTTCGCTAGCTATGGCTACACCTTC.

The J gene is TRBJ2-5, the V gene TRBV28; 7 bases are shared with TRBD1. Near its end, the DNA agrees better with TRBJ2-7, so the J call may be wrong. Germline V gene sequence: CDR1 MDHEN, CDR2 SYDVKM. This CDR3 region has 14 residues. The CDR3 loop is CASSHMTGSYEQYF. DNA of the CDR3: TGTGCCAGCAGTCACATGACAGGGAGTTACGAGCAGTACTTC.

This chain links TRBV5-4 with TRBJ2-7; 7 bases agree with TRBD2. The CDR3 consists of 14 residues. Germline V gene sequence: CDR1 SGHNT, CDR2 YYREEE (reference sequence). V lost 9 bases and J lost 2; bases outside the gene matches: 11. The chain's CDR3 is CATGLGGSTYEQYF. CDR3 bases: TGTGCCACCGGCCTGGGGGGGTCTACCTACGAGCAGTACTTC.